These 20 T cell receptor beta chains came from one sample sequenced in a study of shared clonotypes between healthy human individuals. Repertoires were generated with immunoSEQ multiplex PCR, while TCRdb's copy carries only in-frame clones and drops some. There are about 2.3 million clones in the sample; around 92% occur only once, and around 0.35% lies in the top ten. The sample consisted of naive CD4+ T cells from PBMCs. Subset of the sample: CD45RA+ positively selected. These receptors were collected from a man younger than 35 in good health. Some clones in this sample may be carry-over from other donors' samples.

The chain's CDR3 is CASSPRPGDEQYF. CDR3 nucleotides: TGCGCCAGCAGCCCTCGCCCGGGCGACGAGCAGTACTTC. The rearrangement joins TRBV5-1 to TRBJ2-7; no reliable D call. The CDR3 loop spans 13 amino acids. The ends were cut back, 4 bases at V and 5 bases at J, with 13 bases in the middle. CDR1 and CDR2 (germline): SGHRS, YFSETQ.

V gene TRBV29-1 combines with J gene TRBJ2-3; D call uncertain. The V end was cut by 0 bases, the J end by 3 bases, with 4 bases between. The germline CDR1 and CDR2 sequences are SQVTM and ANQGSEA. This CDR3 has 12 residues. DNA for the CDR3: TGCAGCGTTGAAGATCAGACAGATACGCAGTATTTT. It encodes CSVEDQTDTQYF.

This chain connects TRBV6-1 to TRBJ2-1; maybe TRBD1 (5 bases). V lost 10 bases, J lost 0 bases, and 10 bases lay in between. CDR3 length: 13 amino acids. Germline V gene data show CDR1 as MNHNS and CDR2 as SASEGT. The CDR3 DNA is TGTGCCAATCGACAGAGCTCCTACAATGAGCAGTTCTTC. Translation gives CANRQSSYNEQFF.

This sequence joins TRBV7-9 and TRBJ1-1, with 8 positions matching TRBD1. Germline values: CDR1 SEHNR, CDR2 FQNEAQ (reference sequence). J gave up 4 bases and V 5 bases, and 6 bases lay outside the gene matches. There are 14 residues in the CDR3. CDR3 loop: CASSRQGWSTEAFF. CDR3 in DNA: TGTGCCAGCAGCCGACAGGGGTGGAGCACTGAAGCTTTCTTT.

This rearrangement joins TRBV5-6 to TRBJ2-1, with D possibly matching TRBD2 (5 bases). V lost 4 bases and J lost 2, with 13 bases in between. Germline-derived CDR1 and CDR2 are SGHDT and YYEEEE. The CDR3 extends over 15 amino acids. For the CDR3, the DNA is TGTGCCAGCAGCGGAGGAGGAGAGACCTACAATGAGCAGTTCTTC. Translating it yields CASSGGGETYNEQFF.

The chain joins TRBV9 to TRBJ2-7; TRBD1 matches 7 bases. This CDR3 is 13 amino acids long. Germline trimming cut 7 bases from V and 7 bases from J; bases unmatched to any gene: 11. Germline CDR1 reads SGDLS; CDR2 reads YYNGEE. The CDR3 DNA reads TGTGCCAGCGGACAGGACTGGGGCGGGGAGCAGTACTTC. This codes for CASGQDWGGEQYF.

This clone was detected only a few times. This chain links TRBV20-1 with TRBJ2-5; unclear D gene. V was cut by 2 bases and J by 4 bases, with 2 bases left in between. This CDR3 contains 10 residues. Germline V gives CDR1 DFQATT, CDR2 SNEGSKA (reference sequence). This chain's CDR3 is CSARIETQYF. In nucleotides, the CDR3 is TGCAGTGCTAGAATAGAGACCCAGTACTTC.

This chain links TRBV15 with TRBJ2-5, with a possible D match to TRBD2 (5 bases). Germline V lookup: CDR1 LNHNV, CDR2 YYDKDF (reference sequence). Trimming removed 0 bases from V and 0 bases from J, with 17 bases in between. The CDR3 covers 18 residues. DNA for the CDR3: TGTGCCACCAGCAGAGATCAAGGGAAATGGGGAGACCAAGAGACCCAGTACTTC. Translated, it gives CATSRDQGKWGDQETQYF. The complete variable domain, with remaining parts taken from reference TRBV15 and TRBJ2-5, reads DAMVIQNPRYQVTQFGKPVTLSCSQTLNHNVMYWYQQKSSQAPKLLFHYYDKDFNNEADTPDNFQSRRPNTSFCFLDIRSPGLGDTAMYLCATSRDQGKWGDQETQYFGPGTRLLVL.

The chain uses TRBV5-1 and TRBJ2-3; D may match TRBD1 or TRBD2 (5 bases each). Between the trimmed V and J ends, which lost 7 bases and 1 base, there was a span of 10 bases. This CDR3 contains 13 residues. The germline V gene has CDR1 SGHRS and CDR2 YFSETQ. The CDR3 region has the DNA TGCGCCAGCGCGACAGCGGGCACAGATACGCAGTATTTT. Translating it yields CASATAGTDTQYF.

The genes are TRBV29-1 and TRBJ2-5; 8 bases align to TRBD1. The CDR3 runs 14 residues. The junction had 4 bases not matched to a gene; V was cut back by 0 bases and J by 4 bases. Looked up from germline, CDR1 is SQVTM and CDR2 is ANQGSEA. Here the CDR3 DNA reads TGCAGCGTTGAAGATACAGGGGGGACAGAGACCCAGTACTTC. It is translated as CSVEDTGGTETQYF.

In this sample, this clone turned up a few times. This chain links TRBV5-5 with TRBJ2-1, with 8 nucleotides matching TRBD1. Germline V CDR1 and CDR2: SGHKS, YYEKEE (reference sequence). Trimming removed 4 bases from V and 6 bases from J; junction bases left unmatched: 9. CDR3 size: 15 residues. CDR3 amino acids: CASSPQGAPFNEQFF. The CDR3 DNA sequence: TGTGCCAGCAGCCCGCAGGGGGCCCCCTTCAATGAGCAGTTCTTC.

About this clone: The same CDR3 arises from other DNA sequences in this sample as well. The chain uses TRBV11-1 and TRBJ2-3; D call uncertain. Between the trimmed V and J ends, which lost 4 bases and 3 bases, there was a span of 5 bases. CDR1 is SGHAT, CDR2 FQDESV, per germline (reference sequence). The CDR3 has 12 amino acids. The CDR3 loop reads CASSSGTDTQYF. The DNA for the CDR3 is TGTGCCAGCAGCTCAGGAACAGATACGCAGTATTTT. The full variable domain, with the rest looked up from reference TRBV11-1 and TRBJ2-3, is EAEVAQSPRYKITEKSQAVAFWCDPISGHATLYWYRQILGQGPELLVQFQDESVVDDSQLPKDRFSAERLKGVDSTLKIQPAELGDSAMYLCASSSGTDTQYFGPGTRLTVL.

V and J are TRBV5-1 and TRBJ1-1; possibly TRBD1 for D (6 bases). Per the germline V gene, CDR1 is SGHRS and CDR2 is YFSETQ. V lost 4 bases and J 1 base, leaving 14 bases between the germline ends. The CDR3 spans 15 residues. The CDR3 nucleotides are TGCGCCAGCAGCACGTTGGGGGCGGCGAACACTGAAGCTTTCTTT. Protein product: CASSTLGAANTEAFF. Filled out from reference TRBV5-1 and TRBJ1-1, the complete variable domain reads KAGVTQTPRYLIKTRGQQVTLSCSPISGHRSVSWYQQTPGQGLQFLFEYFSETQRNKGNFPGRFSGRQFSNSRSEMNVSTLELGDSALYLCASSTLGAANTEAFFGQGTRLTVV.

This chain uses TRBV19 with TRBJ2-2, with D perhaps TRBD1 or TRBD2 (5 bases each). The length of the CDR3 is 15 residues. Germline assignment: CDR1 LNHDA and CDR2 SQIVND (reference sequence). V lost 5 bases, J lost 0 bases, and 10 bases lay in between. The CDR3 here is CASSSGTSNTGELFF. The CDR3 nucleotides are TGTGCCAGTAGTTCCGGGACCTCGAACACCGGGGAGCTGTTTTTT.

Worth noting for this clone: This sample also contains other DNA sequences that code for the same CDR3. The CDR3 loop is CSVLGSGANVLTF. CDR3 nucleotide sequence: TGCAGCGTCTTGGGTTCTGGGGCCAACGTCCTGACTTTC. The chain couples TRBV29-1 to TRBJ2-6; D remains unclear. In germline, CDR1 is SQVTM, CDR2 ANQGSEA. The length of the CDR3 is 13 residues. V dropped 6 bases and J dropped 1 base, with 7 bases sitting between them.

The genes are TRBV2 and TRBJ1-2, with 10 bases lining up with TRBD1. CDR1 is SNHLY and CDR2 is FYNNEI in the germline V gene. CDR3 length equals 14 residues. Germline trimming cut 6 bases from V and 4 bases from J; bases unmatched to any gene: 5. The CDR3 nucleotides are TGTGCCAGCAGGGAGACAGGGGGCGGCTATGGCTACACCTTC. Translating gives CASRETGGGYGYTF.

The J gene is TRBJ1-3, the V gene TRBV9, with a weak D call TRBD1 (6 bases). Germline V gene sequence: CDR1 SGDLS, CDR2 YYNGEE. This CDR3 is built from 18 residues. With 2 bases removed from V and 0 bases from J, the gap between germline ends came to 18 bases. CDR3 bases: TGTGCCAGCAGCGTGAGTCCGGACAGTTATCTCTCTGGAAACACCATATATTTT. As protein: CASSVSPDSYLSGNTIYF.

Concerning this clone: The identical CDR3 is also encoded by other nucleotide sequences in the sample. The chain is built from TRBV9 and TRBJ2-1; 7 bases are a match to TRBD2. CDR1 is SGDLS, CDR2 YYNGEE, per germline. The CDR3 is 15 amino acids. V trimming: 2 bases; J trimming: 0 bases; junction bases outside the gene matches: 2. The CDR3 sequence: CASSVSGLSYNEQFF. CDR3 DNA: TGTGCCAGCAGCGTTAGCGGGCTCTCCTACAATGAGCAGTTCTTC.

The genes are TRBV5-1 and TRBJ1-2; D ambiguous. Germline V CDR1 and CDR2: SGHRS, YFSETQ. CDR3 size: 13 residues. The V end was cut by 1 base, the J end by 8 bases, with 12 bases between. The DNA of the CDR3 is TGCGCCAGCAGCTTGCGTCCCGGCGGGGGCTACACCTTC. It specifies CASSLRPGGGYTF.

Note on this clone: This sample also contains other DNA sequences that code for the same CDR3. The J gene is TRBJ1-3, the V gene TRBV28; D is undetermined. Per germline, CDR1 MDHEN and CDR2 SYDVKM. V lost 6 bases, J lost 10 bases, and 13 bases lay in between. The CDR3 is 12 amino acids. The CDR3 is CASSPTVGTIYF. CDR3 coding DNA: TGTGCCAGCAGCCCCACAGTGGGAACCATATATTTT. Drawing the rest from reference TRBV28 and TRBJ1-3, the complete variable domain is DVKVTQSSRYLVKRTGEKVFLECVQDMDHENMFWYRQDPGLGLRLIYFSYDVKMKEKGDIPEGYSVSREKKERFSLILESASTNQTSMYLCASSPTVGTIYFGEGSWLTVV.